Listed below are T cell receptor beta chains from one sample, sequenced in a study of blood T cell repertoires in COVID-19. TCRdb's table, derived via immunoSEQ multiplex PCR, lists solely in-frame clones and lacks some. This sample has tens of thousands of clones, with around 73% found just once. Specimen: peripheral blood. The receptors originated from a human donor in a cohort sampled during active or convalescent COVID-19. Each CDR3 is given with its conserved first and last residue. A D gene is named only where the DNA matches it firmly. Some rows mark clone size as missing; the rest say once, few, many or name a class of expanded clone.

CDR3nt: TGTGCCAGCAGCGCCCCACAGGGACCCTATGGCTACACCTTC
CDR3aa: CASSAPQGPYGYTF
d_gene: .
j_gene: TRBJ1-2
v_gene: TRBV6-5
abundance: .

CDR3nt: TGCAGCGTAGTTGGTTGGGAGGAGGGCTACGAGCAGTACTTC
CDR3aa: CSVVGWEEGYEQYF
d_gene: .
j_gene: TRBJ2-7
v_gene: TRBV29-1
abundance: few

CDR3nt: TGTGCCTGGAGTGTAGGGGTTAGCGGGAGGGCCAGGGATGAGCAGTTCTTC
CDR3aa: CAWSVGVSGRARDEQFF
d_gene: TRBD2
j_gene: TRBJ2-1
v_gene: TRBV30
abundance: .

CDR3nt: TGTGCTAGTGGCCTCAGGGGGGAGCAGTTCTTC
CDR3aa: CASGLRGEQFF
d_gene: TRBD1
j_gene: TRBJ2-1
v_gene: TRBV12-5
abundance: .

CDR3nt: TGTGCCAGCAGGGACAGGGGGTGGGCATTGAACACTGAAGCTTTCTTT
CDR3aa: CASRDRGWALNTEAFF
d_gene: TRBD1
j_gene: TRBJ1-1
v_gene: TRBV13
abundance: .

CDR3nt: TGTGCCACCATTCCCGGAGCGGCCTATGAGCAGTTCTTC
CDR3aa: CATIPGAAYEQFF
d_gene: .
j_gene: TRBJ2-1
v_gene: TRBV2
abundance: .

CDR3nt: TGCGCCAGCAGCCACGGGAGCTACAGAGATACGCAGTATTTT
CDR3aa: CASSHGSYRDTQYF
d_gene: .
j_gene: TRBJ2-3
v_gene: TRBV4-1
abundance: .

CDR3nt: TGTGCCATCAGAATGACTAGCGATAGCTCCTACGAGCAGTACTTC
CDR3aa: CAIRMTSDSSYEQYF
d_gene: TRBD2
j_gene: TRBJ2-7
v_gene: TRBV10-3
abundance: .

CDR3nt: TGTGCCAGCAGTCAGGACAGGGGGGCCAGCGAGCAGTACTTC
CDR3aa: CASSQDRGASEQYF
d_gene: TRBD1
j_gene: TRBJ2-7
v_gene: TRBV6-5
abundance: .

CDR3nt: TGTGCCAGCAGTTTACAACTAGCGGGGGTCTACGAGCAGTACTTC
CDR3aa: CASSLQLAGVYEQYF
d_gene: TRBD2
j_gene: TRBJ2-7
v_gene: TRBV28
abundance: .

CDR3nt: TGCGCCAGCAGCCACTTCAGCGGGGGGAAGAACACCGGGGAGCTGTTTTTT
CDR3aa: CASSHFSGGKNTGELFF
d_gene: TRBD2
j_gene: TRBJ2-2
v_gene: TRBV4-1
abundance: .

CDR3nt: TGTGCCAGCAGTCTTATGGGCCCAAGAGGGGGAGAGGCTGAAGCTTTCTTT
CDR3aa: CASSLMGPRGGEAEAFF
d_gene: .
j_gene: TRBJ1-1
v_gene: TRBV28
abundance: .

CDR3nt: TGTGCCTGGAGTCTGGGGACAGGGGCCATGAACACTGAAGCTTTCTTT
CDR3aa: CAWSLGTGAMNTEAFF
d_gene: TRBD1
j_gene: TRBJ1-1
v_gene: TRBV30
abundance: once

CDR3nt: TGCGCCAGCAGCTTGACAGGGGGTGCTGAAGCTTTCTTT
CDR3aa: CASSLTGGAEAFF
d_gene: TRBD1
j_gene: TRBJ1-1
v_gene: TRBV5-1
abundance: once

CDR3nt: TGTGCCAGCTCACCTCCCATGACAGCTAGAAACTATGGCTACACCTTC
CDR3aa: CASSPPMTARNYGYTF
d_gene: .
j_gene: TRBJ1-2
v_gene: TRBV18
abundance: .

CDR3nt: TGTGCCAGCAGCCCGGATCGACTAGCGGGGGGACGAACGCAGTATTTT
CDR3aa: CASSPDRLAGGRTQYF
d_gene: TRBD2
j_gene: TRBJ2-3
v_gene: TRBV7-8
abundance: .

CDR3nt: TGTGCCAGCAGCCTAACTAGCGCCGCCTTCTCCTACAATGAGCAGTTCTTC
CDR3aa: CASSLTSAAFSYNEQFF
d_gene: TRBD2
j_gene: TRBJ2-1
v_gene: TRBV7-9
abundance: .

CDR3nt: TGCGCCAGCAGTGACTTCTCTGGAAACACCATATATTTT
CDR3aa: CASSDFSGNTIYF
d_gene: .
j_gene: TRBJ1-3
v_gene: TRBV10-2
abundance: few

CDR3nt: TGTGCCAGTAGTATTAGGACAGGGGGCGATGGCACTGAAGCTTTCTTT
CDR3aa: CASSIRTGGDGTEAFF
d_gene: TRBD1
j_gene: TRBJ1-1
v_gene: TRBV19
abundance: .

CDR3nt: TGTGCCAGCAGCCAAGATGGCGTTAGCGGTGCGTGGAATGAGCAGTTCTTC
CDR3aa: CASSQDGVSGAWNEQFF
d_gene: .
j_gene: TRBJ2-1
v_gene: TRBV4-2
abundance: few

CDR3nt: TGTGCCAGCAGTCCTCTCGTTGCGTCCCTCAGCGCCTACGAGCAGTACTTC
CDR3aa: CASSPLVASLSAYEQYF
d_gene: .
j_gene: TRBJ2-7
v_gene: TRBV28
abundance: .

CDR3nt: TGTGCCAGCAGCCAGACTAGCGGCTTGTCCGAGCAGTACTTC
CDR3aa: CASSQTSGLSEQYF
d_gene: TRBD2
j_gene: TRBJ2-7
v_gene: TRBV2
abundance: .

CDR3nt: TGTGCCAGCAGCAGGGAAGTCGGCAATCAGCCCCAGCATTTT
CDR3aa: CASSREVGNQPQHF
d_gene: .
j_gene: TRBJ1-5
v_gene: TRBV6-6
abundance: .

CDR3nt: TGTGCCAGCAGCCCCCCCGCAGGACTAGCGGGAGGGCCGGGCGAGCAGTACTTC
CDR3aa: CASSPPAGLAGGPGEQYF
d_gene: TRBD2
j_gene: TRBJ2-7
v_gene: TRBV13
abundance: .

CDR3nt: TGTGCCAGTAGTGGGACAGGCTCTTATCAGCCCCAGCATTTT
CDR3aa: CASSGTGSYQPQHF
d_gene: TRBD1
j_gene: TRBJ1-5
v_gene: TRBV19
abundance: .

CDR3nt: TGCGCCAGCAGCTCGGACAGGGCGAACACCGGGGAGCTGTTTTTT
CDR3aa: CASSSDRANTGELFF
d_gene: TRBD1
j_gene: TRBJ2-2
v_gene: TRBV5-1
abundance: few

CDR3nt: TGTGCCAGCGAGACTAGCGTAGTTTCCTACGAGCAGTACTTC
CDR3aa: CASETSVVSYEQYF
d_gene: TRBD2
j_gene: TRBJ2-7
v_gene: TRBV2
abundance: .

CDR3nt: TGCAGCGCCTCAGGTTCGGATACGCAGTATTTT
CDR3aa: CSASGSDTQYF
d_gene: .
j_gene: TRBJ2-3
v_gene: TRBV29-1
abundance: medium-sized

CDR3nt: TGTGCCATCAGGGCGACAGGGACAAATCAGCCCCAGCATTTT
CDR3aa: CAIRATGTNQPQHF
d_gene: TRBD1
j_gene: TRBJ1-5
v_gene: TRBV10-3
abundance: .

CDR3nt: TGTGCCAGCAGTTACCAAGGGACTAGCGGGAGAAATGAGCAGTTCTTC
CDR3aa: CASSYQGTSGRNEQFF
d_gene: TRBD2
j_gene: TRBJ2-1
v_gene: TRBV6-2/TRBV6-3
abundance: medium-sized

CDR3nt: TGCAGTGCTAGTAAAGGGACACCCAACTCTGGAAACACCATATATTTT
CDR3aa: CSASKGTPNSGNTIYF
d_gene: .
j_gene: TRBJ1-3
v_gene: TRBV20-1
abundance: few

CDR3nt: TGTGCCAGCAGCGCCGGAGACAGGGGTAACTACAATGAGCAGTTCTTC
CDR3aa: CASSAGDRGNYNEQFF
d_gene: TRBD1
j_gene: TRBJ2-1
v_gene: TRBV5-6
abundance: .

CDR3nt: TGTGCCAGCTCCACTTCCAACTCTGGAAACACCATATATTTT
CDR3aa: CASSTSNSGNTIYF
d_gene: .
j_gene: TRBJ1-3
v_gene: TRBV18
abundance: .

CDR3nt: TGTGCCAGCTCACCTCTAAGCGGGAGGTCGACAGATACGCAGTATTTT
CDR3aa: CASSPLSGRSTDTQYF
d_gene: TRBD2
j_gene: TRBJ2-3
v_gene: TRBV18
abundance: .

CDR3nt: TGCAGCGTTGCGAGTCAGGCCTTCCCTGGAAACACCATATATTTT
CDR3aa: CSVASQAFPGNTIYF
d_gene: .
j_gene: TRBJ1-3
v_gene: TRBV29-1
abundance: .

CDR3nt: TGTGCCAGCAGGAAGGGGGAGGGCGAAAAACTGTTTTTT
CDR3aa: CASRKGEGEKLFF
d_gene: .
j_gene: TRBJ1-4
v_gene: TRBV2
abundance: once

CDR3nt: TGTGCCAGCAGTTTAAGAGGGAAGAACACTGAAGCTTTCTTT
CDR3aa: CASSLRGKNTEAFF
d_gene: .
j_gene: TRBJ1-1
v_gene: TRBV27
abundance: few

CDR3nt: TGTGCCAGCAGCCCCCACGGCGGGGGCTTGCCGTGGAATGAGCAGTTCTTC
CDR3aa: CASSPHGGGLPWNEQFF
d_gene: .
j_gene: TRBJ2-1
v_gene: TRBV9
abundance: few

CDR3nt: TGTGCCAGCAGCCACCACGGACAGAACACTGAAGCTTTCTTT
CDR3aa: CASSHHGQNTEAFF
d_gene: .
j_gene: TRBJ1-1
v_gene: TRBV3-1/TRBV3-2
abundance: .

CDR3nt: TGTGCCAGCAGCGCCACAGGGGGCATCCGCTACACCTTC
CDR3aa: CASSATGGIRYTF
d_gene: TRBD1
j_gene: TRBJ1-2
v_gene: TRBV9
abundance: .

CDR3nt: TGTGCCAGCAGTACAACTAGCGGGGCGAGCGAGCAGTACTTC
CDR3aa: CASSTTSGASEQYF
d_gene: TRBD2
j_gene: TRBJ2-7
v_gene: TRBV6-5
abundance: .

CDR3nt: TGCGCCAGCACCGAGGGGCAGCGGGTGAGGCAAGAGACCCAGTACTTC
CDR3aa: CASTEGQRVRQETQYF
d_gene: .
j_gene: TRBJ2-5
v_gene: TRBV5-1
abundance: medium-sized

CDR3nt: TGTGCCAGCAGTGAATTGACAGGAGACACAGATACGCAGTATTTT
CDR3aa: CASSELTGDTDTQYF
d_gene: .
j_gene: TRBJ2-3
v_gene: TRBV6-1
abundance: .

CDR3nt: TGCGCCAGCAGCTTTTACAGGGGCGGGGAGACCCAGTACTTC
CDR3aa: CASSFYRGGETQYF
d_gene: TRBD1
j_gene: TRBJ2-5
v_gene: TRBV5-1
abundance: .

CDR3nt: TGTGCCAGCTCCGGACAGGGAAAACGGGGCAATGAGCAGTTCTTC
CDR3aa: CASSGQGKRGNEQFF
d_gene: TRBD1
j_gene: TRBJ2-1
v_gene: TRBV18
abundance: .

CDR3nt: TGTGCCAGCGAAACCGGGACTCTGACCTACAATGAGCAGTTCTTC
CDR3aa: CASETGTLTYNEQFF
d_gene: .
j_gene: TRBJ2-1
v_gene: TRBV2
abundance: .

CDR3nt: TGTGCCAGCAGCCGAACAGGGGTCGCAACTAATGAAAAACTGTTTTTT
CDR3aa: CASSRTGVATNEKLFF
d_gene: TRBD1
j_gene: TRBJ1-4
v_gene: TRBV7-9
abundance: medium-sized

CDR3nt: TGTGCCAGCAGTTACTCTTCGTGGGCACCCGGGTACTTC
CDR3aa: CASSYSSWAPGYF
d_gene: .
j_gene: TRBJ2-7
v_gene: TRBV6-5
abundance: few

CDR3nt: TGCGCCAGCAGTCTCATCCACCTACAGTTGACGCCCTACGAGCAGTACTTC
CDR3aa: CASSLIHLQLTPYEQYF
d_gene: .
j_gene: TRBJ2-7
v_gene: TRBV4-1
abundance: .

CDR3nt: TGTGCCAGCAGCCCCTCTTTCGGGAGGAGTGACTCTGGAAACACCATATATTTT
CDR3aa: CASSPSFGRSDSGNTIYF
d_gene: .
j_gene: TRBJ1-3
v_gene: TRBV3-1/TRBV3-2
abundance: .

CDR3nt: TGTGCCAGCAGCGTAGAGGGGTTTTCTGGAAACACCATATATTTT
CDR3aa: CASSVEGFSGNTIYF
d_gene: .
j_gene: TRBJ1-3
v_gene: TRBV9
abundance: once

CDR3nt: TGTGCCAGCAACGAGGGGGCAGAGACCCAGTACTTC
CDR3aa: CASNEGAETQYF
d_gene: TRBD1
j_gene: TRBJ2-5
v_gene: TRBV6-6
abundance: .

CDR3nt: TGTGCCAGCAGAGTGGGGGAGGTAAAACTGTTTTTT
CDR3aa: CASRVGEVKLFF
d_gene: .
j_gene: TRBJ1-4
v_gene: TRBV6-5
abundance: .

CDR3nt: TGTGCCAGCAGCGCCAGGGTGGGGAACACCGGGGAGCTGTTTTTT
CDR3aa: CASSARVGNTGELFF
d_gene: .
j_gene: TRBJ2-2
v_gene: TRBV9
abundance: .

CDR3nt: TGTGCCAGCAGCTTCCGGGACAGGGGGCTGACCTACAATGAGCAGTTCTTC
CDR3aa: CASSFRDRGLTYNEQFF
d_gene: TRBD1
j_gene: TRBJ2-1
v_gene: TRBV5-5
abundance: .

CDR3nt: TGTGCCAGCAGCTTTCAGGGGCTCCGAGATACGCAGTATTTT
CDR3aa: CASSFQGLRDTQYF
d_gene: .
j_gene: TRBJ2-3
v_gene: TRBV5-4
abundance: once

CDR3nt: TGTGCCAGCACGCCTATCACAGATACGCAGTATTTT
CDR3aa: CASTPITDTQYF
d_gene: .
j_gene: TRBJ2-3
v_gene: TRBV7-9
abundance: .